This T cell receptor (beta chain) was recorded in a study of blood T cell repertoires in COVID-19. Study as a whole: PBMCs, B-cell-depleted T cells, or T cells provided the cDNA or gDNA that made up the material.

Profiling relied on immunoSEQ multiplex PCR, and the TCRdb table lists in-frame clones only, not all of them. The table lists around 250,000 clones, 80% to 90% of them singletons, with roughly a tenth in the top ten. Germline assignment: CDR1 LNHDA and CDR2 SQIVND (reference sequence). The CDR3 length is 16 residues. The V segment lost 3 bases and the J segment 5 bases; nucleotides outside the gene matches: 10. This clone has only one observation. The sequence came from a woman in her 70s with COVID-19, enrolled during active disease. Sequenced sample: peripheral blood. The genes are TRBV19 and TRBJ2-5; TRBD2 matches at 9 bases. This CDR3 reads CASSIGASGIEETQYF. For the CDR3, the DNA is TGTGCCAGTAGTATCGGGGCTAGCGGGATCGAGGAGACCCAGTACTTC.